This T cell receptor (beta chain) was found in a study of T cell responses to AZD1222 COVID-19 vaccine. Study outcomes and limitations: Spike-wide vaccine-associated CD4 TCRs dominated at 160-218 and 743-854. Sampling that yielded the repertoires occurred only after the peak T cell response.

TCRdb keeps only in-frame clones here, not all; method: immunoSEQ multiplex PCR. The sample comprises 90,000 to 150,000 clones, around 90% of which are singletons, and more than 7.5% rests with the top ten. A note on this clone: Its antigen is unknown.

The CDR3 is 14 amino acids. V was cut by 3 bases and J by 3 bases, with 14 bases left in between. Germline CDR1 DFQATT, CDR2 SNEGSKA (reference sequence). Sample: peripheral blood, taken on day 0 of AZD1222 vaccination. This sequence joins TRBV20-1 and TRBJ1-1, with D perhaps TRBD1 (5 bases). The sequence derives from an adult in good health. The CDR3 loop is CSASRGPGDTEAFF. The DNA of the CDR3 is TGCAGTGCTAGTCGAGGGCCGGGGGACACTGAAGCTTTCTTT.